This T cell receptor (beta chain) was retrieved from a study of CD8 T cells in Susac syndrome. This clonotype occurred once. Negative isolation yielded CD4+ and CD8+ T cells, and FACS enriched TEMRA cells. With random hexamers, reverse transcription was performed on roughly 0.45 to 1 ug of RNA. TCR beta CDR3 was amplified by immunoSEQ covering 54 Vbeta and 13 Jbeta. TCRdb re-called the immunoSEQ multiplex PCR reads with MiXCR, one entry per CDR3 protein. The table includes some 120,000 distinct CDR3 sequences, 90% to 95% detected once. Germline CDR1 reads DFQATT; CDR2 reads SNEGSKA (reference sequence). The CDR3 has 12 amino acids. Trimming removed 1 base from V and 4 bases from J, with 7 bases in between.

The chain is built from TRBV20-1 and TRBJ2-5; a possible D gene is TRBD1 (6 bases). Sequencing used CD4+ T cells from PBMCs. The TCR was taken from a human donor in good health. CDR3 sequence: CSARGGGETQYF. CDR3 bases: TGCAGTGCTAGAGGAGGGGGAGAGACCCAGTACTTC.